Each of the 26 T cell receptor beta chains below was sequenced from the same sample in a study of graft-versus-host responses after intestinal transplantation (dated by TCRdb to the early 2020s). Their antigens are not known. Receptor libraries were prepared by the immunoSEQ multiplex PCR assay. TCRdb holds this immuneACCESS table with in-frame rearrangements only. Some clones are missing; in checked studies, unresolved V genes explain under half, and the rest has no known cause. The sample table records roughly 97,000 clones; more than 85% of these occur just once. The ten biggest clones cover approximately 0.88% of the sample. What the time point label conveys for this sample: cells obtained before transplantation from donor or recipient. The source was unstimulated CD4+ T cells sorted from spleen or lymph node cells, collected before intestinal transplant. Receptor source: a human donor who received an intestinal transplant.

This sequence joins TRBV6-5 and TRBJ2-3, with D possibly matching TRBD1 (5 bases). Trimming took off 5 bases at V and 3 bases at J, with 9 bases between the two ends. The V gene's germline CDR1 is MNHEY and CDR2 SVGAGI. CDR3 length: 13 residues. The CDR3 loop is CASSADRTDTQYF. The CDR3, as DNA: TGTGCCAGCAGTGCCGACAGAACAGATACGCAGTATTTT.

The chain carries TRBV6-1 and TRBJ2-7; D perhaps matches TRBD1 (5 bases). The CDR3 has 13 amino acids. V dropped 1 base and J dropped 7 bases, with 11 bases sitting between them. Germline lookup yields CDR1 MNHNS and CDR2 SASEGT. The CDR3 DNA reads as TGTGCCAGCAGTGAAGAAAGAAGGGGAGAGCAGTACTTC. Its translation is CASSEERRGEQYF.

This chain joins TRBV7-3 and TRBJ2-3; TRBD2 matches at 10 bases. Trimming at V came to 6 bases and at J to 4 bases, leaving 7 bases not matched to a gene. The CDR3 runs 15 residues. From germline, CDR1 is SGHTA and CDR2 FQGTGA. The CDR3 loop is CASSRSSGSADTQYF. The CDR3 DNA follows: TGTGCCAGCAGTCGGTCTAGCGGGAGCGCAGATACGCAGTATTTT.

The rearrangement uses TRBV6-1 and TRBJ1-1, with no clear D. Germline V gives CDR1 MNHNS, CDR2 SASEGT. V lost 5 bases and J lost 5, with 15 bases in between. CDR3 length equals 14 residues. The CDR3 nucleotides read TGTGCCAGCAGTTATCAGCCTGAAGGAACTGAAGCTTTCTTT. Translation: CASSYQPEGTEAFF.

This chain uses TRBV12-5 with TRBJ1-6; tentative D call: TRBD1 (5 bases). Per the germline V gene, CDR1 is LGHNT and CDR2 is FRNRAP. Deletions cut 0 bases from V and 5 bases from J, with 17 bases between. The CDR3 is made up of 18 amino acids. Written as DNA, the CDR3 is TGTGCTAGTGGTTTGGTAATCGGGGCAACCCTTGATAATTCACCCCTCCACTTT. Translating it yields CASGLVIGATLDNSPLHF.

V and J are TRBV7-2 and TRBJ1-2, with TRBD1 matching over 7 bases. This CDR3 has 15 amino acids. With V trimmed by 6 bases and J by 3 bases, 10 bases remained unmatched. Germline loops: CDR1 SGHTA, CDR2 FQGNSA. The CDR3 nucleotides read TGTGCCAGCAGAAATCACGGGACAGCCCACTATGGCTACACCTTC. It specifies CASRNHGTAHYGYTF.

The chain has TRBV6-5 and TRBJ1-5; D may be TRBD1 (6 bases). V was trimmed by 5 bases and J by 3 bases, leaving 14 bases between them. The CDR3 spans 15 residues. Germline CDR1 reads MNHEY; CDR2 reads SVGAGI. This CDR3 reads CASSPRDILNQPQHF. The CDR3 DNA follows: TGTGCCAGCAGTCCCCGGGACATACTCAATCAGCCCCAGCATTTT.

This clone has just a few counts. Its ends do not fully match the called genes, so a read error is possible. The chain recombines TRBV2 with TRBJ2-3; 7 bases agree with TRBD1. Germline lookup yields CDR1 SNHLY and CDR2 FYNNEI. The CDR3 loop spans 12 amino acids. Here the CDR3 reads CASSEGGTANPF. The CDR3 DNA reads TGTGCCAGCAGTGAAGGGGGGACAGCCAACCCCTTT.

The chain couples TRBV4-2 to TRBJ2-3; the D gene is possibly TRBD2 (7 bases). From germline, CDR1 is LGHNA and CDR2 YNFKEQ. This CDR3 region has 14 residues. V lost 6 bases and J 3 bases, leaving 13 bases between the germline ends. As DNA, the CDR3 is TGTGCCAGCAGTGGGGGGGCGTCTACAGATACGCAGTATTTT. This translates into CASSGGASTDTQYF.

This sequence joins TRBV5-5 and TRBJ1-2; the D gene is possibly TRBD1 (5 bases). CDR1 and CDR2 (germline): SGHKS, YYEKEE (reference sequence). The CDR3 covers 15 residues. The V end was cut by 4 bases, the J end by 0 bases, with 13 bases between. The CDR3 loop is CASSIRGVSNYGYTF. The CDR3 DNA is TGTGCCAGCAGCATAAGAGGGGTATCTAACTATGGCTACACCTTC.

The gene calls are TRBV2 and TRBJ2-1; D is tentatively TRBD1 or TRBD2 (5 bases each). Trimming removed 1 base at V and 7 bases at J, with 11 bases between. The CDR3 runs 14 residues. Germline CDR1 reads SNHLY; CDR2 reads FYNNEI. Here the CDR3 reads CASSEGLGVNEQFF. The CDR3 DNA reads as TGTGCCAGCAGTGAAGGTTTGGGGGTTAATGAGCAGTTCTTC.

The chain combines TRBV6-1 with TRBJ2-7; 9 nucleotides line up with TRBD2. The CDR3 runs to 16 residues. CDR1 is MNHNS and CDR2 is SASEGT in the germline V gene. After removal of 0 bases from V and 1 base from J, the junction contained 4 bases not matched to a gene. The CDR3 loop is CASSEALLAGSYEQYF. CDR3 nucleotides: TGTGCCAGCAGTGAAGCGCTTCTAGCGGGGTCCTACGAGCAGTACTTC.

V gene TRBV5-6 combines with J gene TRBJ2-4; possible D gene TRBD2, 7 bases. Germline CDR1 SGHDT, CDR2 YYEEEE. The CDR3 has 14 residues. Trimming left V 4 bases short and J 5 bases short, with 13 bases between. The CDR3 DNA follows: TGTGCCAGCAGCCGAGGGGGAGGGGAAAACATTCAGTACTTC. Residues: CASSRGGGENIQYF.

V and J are TRBV7-6 and TRBJ2-2, with D tentatively TRBD2 (5 bases). Per germline, CDR1 SGHVS and CDR2 FNYEAQ. V was trimmed by 5 bases and J by 1 base, leaving 29 bases between them. The CDR3 is 21 residues long. The CDR3 loop is CASSPIPRTILAHWNTGELFF. CDR3 DNA sequence: TGTGCCAGCAGCCCAATCCCCCGTACTATCCTAGCCCATTGGAACACCGGGGAGCTGTTTTTT. The whole variable domain, filled in from reference TRBV7-6 and TRBJ2-2, reads GAGVSQSPRYKVTKRGQDVALRCDPISGHVSLYWYRQALGQGPEFLTYFNYEAQQDKSGLPNDRFSAERPEGSISTLTIQRTEQRDSAMYRCASSPIPRTILAHWNTGELFFGEGSRLTVL.

The chain combines TRBV2 with TRBJ2-5; 12 bases are a match to TRBD1. The CDR3 covers 16 residues. CDR1 is SNHLY, CDR2 FYNNEI, per germline. Trimming removed 6 bases from V and 5 bases from J; junction bases left unmatched: 10. The CDR3, as DNA: TGTGCCAGCAGCCACCGATGGGACAGGGGGCAGGAGACCCAGTACTTC. Translated: CASSHRWDRGQETQYF.

V and J are TRBV7-9 and TRBJ1-3, with D perhaps matching TRBD1 (5 bases). With 3 bases removed from V and 8 bases from J, the gap between germline ends came to 8 bases. The length of the CDR3 is 12 residues. Germline-derived CDR1 and CDR2 are SEHNR and FQNEAQ (reference sequence). In nucleotides, the CDR3 is TGTGCCAGCAGCTTGTTGGGGGACACCATATATTTT. Protein: CASSLLGDTIYF. The full variable domain, in which reference TRBV7-9 and TRBJ1-3 provide the parts outside the CDR3, is DTGVSQNPRHKITKRGQNVTFRCDPISEHNRLYWYRQTLGQGPEFLTYFQNEAQLEKSRLLSDRFSAERPKGSFSTLEIQRTEQGDSAMYLCASSLLGDTIYFGEGSWLTVV.

The CDR3 DNA reads TGTGCCAGCAGCTTATATCCGGGGGAAGAGACCCAGTACTTC. It translates to CASSLYPGEETQYF. The J gene is TRBJ2-5, the V gene TRBV7-3, with a tentative D call TRBD2 (6 bases). V was shortened by 2 bases and J by 3 bases, with 10 bases between the two germline ends. This CDR3 region has 14 residues. The germline V gene has CDR1 SGHTA and CDR2 FQGTGA.

This chain uses TRBV5-1 with TRBJ2-5; D possibly corresponds to TRBD1 (6 bases). This CDR3 region has 13 residues. Deletions cut 4 bases from V and 4 bases from J, with 11 bases between. CDR1 is SGHRS and CDR2 is YFSETQ in the germline V gene. CDR3 sequence reads: CASSAGQTETQYF. The CDR3 DNA follows: TGCGCCAGCAGCGCCGGACAGACAGAGACCCAGTACTTC.

J is TRBJ2-7 and V is TRBV2; D is undetermined. This CDR3 has 13 amino acids. The V end was cut by 4 bases, the J end by 3 bases, with 10 bases between. The V gene's germline CDR1 is SNHLY and CDR2 FYNNEI. The CDR3 loop is CASSGWQSYEQYF. In DNA form, the CDR3 reads TGTGCCAGCAGTGGGTGGCAGAGCTACGAGCAGTACTTC.

The V gene is TRBV19, the J gene TRBJ2-1; possible D gene TRBD2, 7 bases. Trimming shortened V by 9 bases and J by 10 bases, and 22 bases separated the two germline ends. The length of the CDR3 is 14 residues. Germline CDR1 and CDR2: LNHDA and SQIVND (reference sequence). The DNA of the CDR3 is TGTGCCAGCCGGGGGCTAGCGGCCCCCAGAGAGCAGTTCTTC. Translation gives CASRGLAAPREQFF.

The chain links TRBV9 to TRBJ2-1, with 8 bases identical to TRBD1. Germline V lookup: CDR1 SGDLS, CDR2 YYNGEE. V lost 4 bases and J lost 6; bases outside the gene matches: 18. The CDR3 covers 18 residues. The CDR3 protein is CASSRVRTGWGASNEQFF. The CDR3 coding sequence is TGTGCCAGCAGCCGAGTCAGGACAGGGTGGGGCGCGTCCAATGAGCAGTTCTTC. Filled out from reference TRBV9 and TRBJ2-1, the complete variable domain reads DSGVTQTPKHLITATGQRVTLRCSPRSGDLSVYWYQQSLDQGLQFLIQYYNGEERAKGNILERFSAQQFPDLHSELNLSSLELGDSALYFCASSRVRTGWGASNEQFFGPGTRLTVL.

The V call is TRBV7-6, the J call TRBJ2-5; 7 bases fit TRBD2. Germline CDR1 SGHVS, CDR2 FNYEAQ. CDR3 size: 14 residues. The V segment lost 4 bases and the J segment 9 bases; nucleotides outside the gene matches: 11. The CDR3 loop reads CASSWRAGESPQYF. The CDR3 coding sequence is TGTGCCAGCAGCTGGAGGGCGGGAGAGTCCCCCCAGTACTTC.

This chain uses TRBV5-1 with TRBJ2-7; TRBD2 aligns across 8 bases. The trim removed 0 bases at V and 0 bases at J, leaving 2 bases unmatched. The germline gives CDR1 SGHRS, CDR2 YFSETQ. The CDR3 contains 15 residues. The CDR3 protein is CASSLVLAGSYEQYF. The DNA of the CDR3 is TGCGCCAGCAGCTTGGTTCTAGCGGGCTCCTACGAGCAGTACTTC.

The gene calls are TRBV7-9 and TRBJ2-5, with TRBD1 identical over 11 bases. Trimming cost V 9 bases and J 4 bases; bases outside gene matches: 4. Per the germline V gene, CDR1 is SEHNR and CDR2 is FQNEAQ (reference sequence). The CDR3 extends over 13 amino acids. The CDR3 DNA sequence: TGTGCCAGTGGACAGGGGGCGGGAGAGACCCAGTACTTC. It encodes CASGQGAGETQYF.

The rearrangement links TRBV7-3 to TRBJ2-7; D is unclear. The CDR3 is 13 amino acids. Germline CDR1 reads SGHTA; CDR2 reads FQGTGA. V shed 4 bases and J shed 3 bases, with 10 bases lying between them. The CDR3 here is CASSSSWGYEQYF. The CDR3 DNA is TGTGCCAGCAGCTCCTCTTGGGGCTACGAGCAGTACTTC.

This clone was counted a single time. The CDR3 region has the DNA TGTGCCAGCAGCTTAGTTCTAGCGGGGAGTGAAGAGACCCAGTACTTC. This codes for CASSLVLAGSEETQYF. The rearrangement uses TRBV11-2 and TRBJ2-5; 9 nucleotides agree with TRBD2. CDR3 length: 16 amino acids. The junction had 6 bases not matched to a gene; V was cut back by 1 base and J by 3 bases. Germline V gene sequence: CDR1 SGHAT, CDR2 FQNNGV.